Here is one T cell receptor (beta chain) with its context. This clone's antigen is unknown. There are no base qualities to consult, and no much larger clone falls within one base. This entry is derived from a study of cytomegalovirus exposure and HLA in healthy donors (dated by TCRdb to about 2017). Looking at the study overall: An earlier analysis of approximately 640 of the donors reported more than 250 Gb of sequence data and roughly 100 million unique TCR beta sequences from 150 million to 200 million T cells. About 280 gigabases of sequencing data and some 85 million unique TCR sequences were included in an early release covering several hundred HLA-typed donors. Among the approximately 420 genotyped donors, around 81% belonged to the genetic ancestry cluster associated with self-reported Caucasian donors. The study aimed to test whether signatures of past pathogen exposure could be identified by cataloging public T cell receptors. The T cell repertoires of under 700 subjects were profiled by immunosequencing and related to cytomegalovirus serostatus. Along with the roughly 670-subject first cohort, a separate validation cohort of more than 90 different subjects was used. To predict cytomegalovirus infection status, the study combined high-throughput TCR immunosequencing, statistical association of individual TCRs with disease status, and machine learning. In a later analysis, previously published TCR beta repertoires from about 640 donors were re-analyzed and high-resolution HLA genotyping was added so that TCR occurrence patterns could be studied. The later analysis used no new phenotypic data to find candidate immune exposures, relying instead on TCR beta sequences and their occurrence across donors. In an earlier analysis of roughly 600 of the donors, high-throughput TCR beta sequencing was used to judge whether each TCR beta V gene segment behaved as functional or pseudogenic. Donor age, sex, ethnicity and CMV serostatus were compiled alongside the repertoire data. A later genetic analysis took genome-wide SNP genotypes for about 55% of the 666 donors and used that subset as a discovery cohort. Every repertoire in the discovery cohort had been generated on one and the same sequencing platform. Both class I and class II loci were covered by HLA typing, at four-digit resolution. The number of donors typed differed by locus, with roughly 629-640 for A, B, C, DRB1 and DQB1, around 520 for DQA1, approximately 580 for DPA1, and over 400 for DPB1. Because of strong linkage in the cohort, four to six DR-DQ haplotypes were treated as single units for association and clustering. Among about 400 genotyped donors of the cohort, an average of around 240,000 unique TCR beta nucleotide sequences was sequenced per donor, of which about 20% were non-productive.

The cohort was made up of approximately 700 healthy bone marrow donors. At the time of sampling, all cohort members were nominally healthy, though unrecorded immune exposures were likely present. The donor tested CMV seropositive, placing the donor among the 250 to 300 seropositive members of the cohort. A peripheral blood sample was provided by each donor, and peripheral blood mononuclear cells were used for TCR beta sequencing. Genomic DNA extraction from the blood cell samples was performed with the Qiagen DNeasy Blood Extraction Kit. To prepare the library, the immunoSEQ multiplex PCR assay was applied. For the multiplex PCR, a mixture combining 60 forward primers for TCR Vbeta segments and 13 reverse primers for TCR Jbeta segments was used. A multiplex PCR assay on genomic DNA amplified the CDR3 region of rearranged TCR beta genes. Amplified TCR beta libraries were sequenced as 87-base-pair reads on the Illumina HiSeq System. Per the original workflow: A later analysis tallied about 77 million unique TCR beta chains across the 666 repertoires, and about 12 million of those chains were shared by two or more donors. Raw reads were error-corrected and collapsed into unique sequences by a nearest-neighbor algorithm in which closely related sequences were merged to remove PCR and sequencing errors. To assign V, D and J gene segments, CDR3 sequences were aligned to IMGT reference sequences. For a sequence to be retained, a match of at least six nucleotides was required to both a V gene segment and a J gene segment. A rearrangement counted as productive if the CDR3 had no stop codons and remained in frame with V and J, and every other rearrangement counted as non-productive. CDR3 was defined by IMGT convention, running from the second conserved V-encoded cysteine to the conserved J-encoded phenylalanine. The earlier analysis of more than 450 of the donors excluded sequences that lacked an unambiguous match to a single V gene segment. An earlier analysis of a few hundred of the donors called V segments functional above 56.7% productive rearrangements and segregating when the between-donor standard deviation exceeded 5%. A statistical classification framework was developed to diagnose cytomegalovirus status using the catalog of TCR beta chain sequences. V and J gene assignment, in a later analysis, came from comparing TCR nucleotide sequences with IMGT/GENE-DB human TR gene sequences. In a later analysis, CDR3 sequences and most-parsimonious VDJ recombination scenarios were assigned using the TCRdist pipeline. In a later analysis, every TCR beta chain was defined by the combination of its CDR3 amino acid sequence and its V-gene family, and reads without a unique V-gene family were dropped. In a later analysis, 450 to 600 highly shared, low-generation-probability nucleotide sequences were removed to address suspected cross-contamination and a sequencing artifact. For each public chain, a later analysis derived a clonal expansion index from normalized ranks of inferred template counts within each repertoire. In a later analysis, generation probabilities were computed with a VDJ recombination model fitted to out-of-frame rearrangements, and the resulting probabilities were checked against IGoR. In a later analysis, hypergeometric tests were used to score TCR-TCR, TCR-HLA and TCR-CMV co-occurrence, with a repertoire-size bias correction applied to TCR pairs. To estimate false discovery rates, a later analysis permuted the HLA or CMV assignments 20 times. In a later analysis, co-occurring TCRs were grouped using DBSCAN, with TCRdist sequence similarity added in when clustering inside HLA-allele-positive subsets. For co-occurrence clustering, repertoires with fewer than 30,000 or more than 120,000 public chains were excluded, along with about five repertoires with anomalous nucleotide sharing. TCRdb re-hosts the immuneACCESS table, in-frame sequences only. Its copies lack some clones; in the studies checked, an unresolved V gene accounts for under half of them, and the cause for the rest is not known. That table supplies the V and J calls and clone size; D and trimming were determined from the DNA. The sample has approximately 150,000 clones on record, 80% of them singletons. Of the sample, approximately 6.8% falls within the top ten clones.

Broader findings and caveats from the paper: The classifier was reported to diagnose cytomegalovirus status with high specificity and sensitivity in both the original cohort and the validation cohort. When HLA alleles, especially DR and DQ, strongly co-occurred, TCR associations were difficult to assign to individual alleles. Roughly uniform sequencing depth across donors was assumed in presence/absence analyses, although this assumption may not hold. It was suggested by the authors that the approach could potentially be generalized to other disease states and immunological phenotypes. A later analysis found that most CMV-associated TCR beta chains appeared HLA-restricted, with HLA associations seemingly driven largely by CMV exposure. For the cohort, immune exposure information was limited to CMV serostatus. In an earlier analysis of some 640 of the donors, most TCR beta V segments were observed in productive rearrangements about 87% or about 30% of the time, broadly matching IMGT annotations. A further reported finding was that TCR beta sequences accurately predicted the HLA-A and HLA-B alleles for most subjects in the first cohort. A later genetic analysis reported fewer N-insertions in productive TCRs among donors in an Asian-associated ancestry cluster than the roughly 690-donor mean. Compared with equally common non-associated chains, HLA-associated TCR beta chains in a later analysis were more clonally expanded and had lower generation probabilities. The cohort was sequenced for TCR beta chains only, and without alpha or paired-chain data the features that could be detected were limited. Because some donors lacked HLA typing at each locus, the association tests relied only on the typed subset. A cluster of highly shared sequence variants was judged likely to be a technical artifact of the sequencing pipeline. Linkage disequilibrium might explain the correlated functional status among segregating V segments, but an unknown experimental factor could not be excluded. A later analysis reported that several top co-occurrence clusters appeared linked to parvovirus B19, influenza, CMV and Epstein-Barr virus. Most TCR sequences were seen in very few donors, while some public TCRs were found in many individuals. The 87-base-pair reads could not distinguish some IMGT-functional V segments, including TRBV6-2 and TRBV6-3, so those segments were excluded. Because counts were too low, about 18 rarely observed V segments, including chromosome 9 orphons, were left out of the earlier analysis of several hundred of the donors. A later genetic analysis associated a missense DCLRE1C variant with V-gene and J-gene trimming of TCR beta chains, and an independent cohort replicated the association. A later analysis associated some 17,000 TCR beta sequences with specific HLA alleles at a false discovery rate of 0.05. The study gave a list of under 200 TCR beta chains associated with cytomegalovirus. A later analysis found that TCR association rates varied across HLA loci, with DRB1 alleles showing the most associated TCRs and HLA-C alleles the fewest. A few of the identified cytomegalovirus-associated TCR beta chains were confirmed in vitro to be specific for cytomegalovirus antigens.

From the germline V gene, CDR1 is ENHRY and CDR2 is SYGVKD. Trimming takes 0 bases off V and 8 bases off J; junction bases not matched to a gene: 15. Inclusive of the bounding cysteine and phenylalanine, the CDR3 is 17 residues long. CDR3 DNA is the only sequence kept; it has 51 bases, read in frame from the first base. The sequenced sample consisted of PBMCs. This chain is built from TRBV10-3 and TRBJ1-2, with 7 junctional bases fitting TRBD1. The receptor's source is a young man in good health and CMV-seropositive. The nucleotide sequence is given as TGTGCCATCAGTGAGTCGAGAGACAGGGAGTGGGACGAGGGCTACACCTTC. Translated, it gives CAISESRDREWDEGYTF.